Shown below are 26 T cell receptor beta chains from a single sample sequenced in a study of blood T cell repertoires in COVID-19. Sequenced by immunoSEQ multiplex PCR; TCRdb stores in-frame clones only, minus some. The profile covers around 190,000 clones, with roughly 79% appearing a single time and roughly 9.6% taken by the ten largest. Sequencing input: peripheral blood. The receptors stem from a woman in her 40s with COVID-19, enrolled during active disease.

The rearrangement uses TRBV27 and TRBJ2-3, with D perhaps TRBD2 (5 bases). The V end was cut by 2 bases, the J end by 5 bases, with 17 bases between. The CDR3 contains 16 residues. Germline V gene lookup returns CDR1 MNHEY and CDR2 SMNVEV (reference sequence). This chain's CDR3 is CASSLRGIPKGDTQYF. Written as DNA, the CDR3 is TGTGCCAGCAGTTTACGAGGGATCCCAAAGGGAGATACGCAGTATTTT.

The genes are TRBV7-7 and TRBJ2-7; 11 bases are a match to TRBD1. CDR1 and CDR2 (germline): SSHAT, FNYEAQ (reference sequence). This CDR3 contains 17 residues. DNA for the CDR3: TGTGCTAGCAGCCACGAAACGGACAGGGGGCAAGGGTACGAGCAGTACGTC. Protein: CASSHETDRGQGYEQYV.

The gene calls are TRBV2 and TRBJ1-1; D possibly corresponds to TRBD1 (6 bases). This CDR3 contains 14 residues. V lost 6 bases, J lost 3 bases, and 14 bases lay in between. CDR1 is SNHLY, CDR2 FYNNEI, per germline. DNA for the CDR3: TGTGCCAGCAGCGACAGGCCAGGGGACACTGAAGCTTTCTTT. Amino acids: CASSDRPGDTEAFF.

The J gene is TRBJ2-6, the V gene TRBV3-1 (or the pseudogene TRBV3-2), with a weak D call TRBD2 (6 bases). Trimming stripped 2 bases from V and 0 bases from J, with 14 bases between. CDR1 LGHDT and CDR2 YNNKEL come from the germline V gene (reference sequence). The CDR3 sequence is 18 residues long. The DNA for the CDR3 is TGTGCCAGCAGCCAAATGGTGGGACTGAACTCTGGGGCCAACGTCCTGACTTTC. It codes for CASSQMVGLNSGANVLTF.

The chain recombines TRBV14 with TRBJ2-7, with D perhaps matching TRBD1 (6 bases). The CDR3 loop spans 16 amino acids. Germline CDR1 SGHDN, CDR2 FVKESK. Trimming removed 3 bases from V and 6 bases from J, with 21 bases in between. CDR3 in DNA: TGTGCCAGCAGCCACTGGACCCGAGGGGACAAAAGCGAGCAGTACGTC. This sequence encodes CASSHWTRGDKSEQYV.

This clone was observed a handful of times. The CDR3: CASSPGHSGNTIYF. CDR3 nucleotide sequence: TGTGCCAGCAGCCCGGGACACTCTGGAAACACCATATATTTT. The rearrangement links TRBV14 to TRBJ1-3; D may be TRBD1 (6 bases). CDR3 length: 14 amino acids. Germline loops: CDR1 SGHDN, CDR2 FVKESK. V was pared by 4 bases and J by 0 bases, with 7 bases between.

The sample holds one count of this clone. This CDR3 is CASRDRERGNTIYF. The CDR3 DNA reads as TGTGCCAGCAGAGACAGGGAACGTGGAAACACCATATATTTT. V gene TRBV6-5 combines with J gene TRBJ1-3; TRBD1 matches 7 bases. With 6 bases clipped from V and 3 bases from J, the junction kept 5 bases outside the gene matches. CDR1 MNHEY and CDR2 SVGAGI come from the germline V gene. CDR3 length: 14 residues.

The rearrangement links TRBV19 to TRBJ2-7, with D tentatively TRBD1 (6 bases). Germline values: CDR1 LNHDA, CDR2 SQIVND (reference sequence). Trimming removed 6 bases at V and 3 bases at J, with 15 bases between. The CDR3 spans 14 residues. CDR3 DNA: TGTGCCAGTAGCGAAACCGGGACAAGCTACGAGCAGTACTTC. Translation gives CASSETGTSYEQYF.

This chain's CDR3 is CSARTELAFF. The CDR3, as DNA: TGCAGTGCTCGTACAGAGTTGGCTTTCTTT. The chain uses TRBV20-1 and TRBJ1-1; D is unclear. V was shortened by 5 bases and J by 11 bases, with 12 bases between the two germline ends. Germline V gene sequence: CDR1 DFQATT, CDR2 SNEGSKA (reference sequence). This CDR3 region has 10 residues.

This sequence joins TRBV30 and TRBJ2-2; D ambiguous. V shed 3 bases and J shed 6 bases, with 14 bases lying between them. The germline V gene has CDR1 GTSNPN and CDR2 SVGIG (reference sequence). The CDR3 runs to 14 residues. CDR3 coding DNA: TGTGCCTGGAGCGAGGCTCATCTGTCCGGGGAGCTGTTTTTT. Protein product: CAWSEAHLSGELFF.

V usage is TRBV6-5 and J usage is TRBJ2-3; the D gene is possibly TRBD1 (5 bases). V was clipped by 6 bases and J by 0 bases, with 13 bases between them. Germline V gene lookup returns CDR1 MNHEY and CDR2 SVGAGI. There are 15 residues in the CDR3. Written as DNA, the CDR3 is TGTGCCAGCAGCCTTGACAGCCCTAGCACAGATACGCAGTATTTT. Translating gives CASSLDSPSTDTQYF.

This sequence joins TRBV7-9 and TRBJ1-2, with D possibly being TRBD1 (6 bases). The V gene lost 3 bases and the J gene lost 8 bases, with 13 bases spanning the gap. CDR1 and CDR2 (germline): SEHNR, FQNEAQ (reference sequence). There are 13 residues in the CDR3. This CDR3 is CASSLGAGAGYTF. In DNA form, the CDR3 reads TGTGCCAGCAGCTTGGGGGCCGGGGCCGGCTACACCTTC.

This clone was detected only a few times. The J gene is TRBJ1-3, the V gene TRBV10-3; a possible D gene is TRBD1 (6 bases). The ends were cut back, 6 bases at V and 2 bases at J, with 14 bases in the middle. The CDR3 runs to 15 residues. Germline lookup yields CDR1 ENHRY and CDR2 SYGVKD. CDR3 residues: CAISTDRLTGNTIYF. The CDR3 region has the DNA TGTGCCATCAGCACCGACAGGCTGACTGGAAACACCATATATTTT.

This clone came up once. The rearrangement uses TRBV7-3 and TRBJ2-7, with TRBD1 matching over 7 bases. The V gene end was trimmed by 5 bases and the J gene end by 3 bases; junction bases not matched to a gene: 13. Germline V CDR1 and CDR2: SGHTA, FQGTGA. This CDR3 contains 16 residues. CDR3 bases: TGTGCCAGCAGCCAATGGGACAGTTTGGAGGTCTACGAGCAGTACTTC. Encoded protein: CASSQWDSLEVYEQYF.

The chain joins TRBV4-2 to TRBJ2-7; 9 bases are shared with TRBD1. The CDR3 totals 16 residues. Germline V gene data show CDR1 as LGHNA and CDR2 as YNFKEQ. J lost 4 bases, V lost 0 bases, and 7 bases had no gene match. CDR3 nucleotides: TGTGCCAGCAGCCAAGAGAGAGGACAGGGGATATACGAGCAGTACTTC. Translating it yields CASSQERGQGIYEQYF.

V gene TRBV20-1 combines with J gene TRBJ1-2; 7 nucleotides align to TRBD1. Germline V gene lookup returns CDR1 DFQATT and CDR2 SNEGSKA (reference sequence). Trimming cost V 3 bases and J 2 bases; bases outside gene matches: 3. This CDR3 is 13 amino acids long. This CDR3 reads CSASLQGNYGYTF. CDR3 DNA sequence: TGCAGTGCTAGTCTACAGGGGAACTATGGCTACACCTTC.

A few counts support this clone. The chain uses TRBV6-2 or TRBV6-3 and TRBJ1-4; 7 bases fit TRBD1. V lost 6 bases and J lost 0; bases outside the gene matches: 10. Germline assignment: CDR1 MNHEY and CDR2 SVGEGT. The CDR3 covers 17 residues. The CDR3, as DNA: TGTGCCAGCAGCCCTAGGGGGCCAGCAACAACTAATGAAAAACTGTTTTTT. It translates to CASSPRGPATTNEKLFF.

This clone was recorded many times. This rearrangement joins TRBV5-1 to TRBJ2-2, with a weak D call TRBD1 (6 bases). CDR1 and CDR2 from the germline V gene are SGHRS and YFSETQ. The CDR3 spans 14 residues. Trimming removed 5 bases at V and 6 bases at J, with 14 bases between. Here the CDR3 reads CASSEQGSSGELFF. The CDR3 DNA reads as TGCGCCAGCAGTGAACAGGGAAGCTCCGGGGAGCTGTTTTTT.

The chain couples TRBV7-9 to TRBJ2-7; 8 bases line up with TRBD1. Germline assignment: CDR1 SEHNR and CDR2 FQNEAQ (reference sequence). The CDR3 has 14 amino acids. After removal of 1 base from V and 7 bases from J, the junction contained 6 bases not matched to a gene. The CDR3 DNA reads TGTGCCAGCAGCTTAGGGCAGGGGGCGGATGAGCAGTACTTC. It encodes CASSLGQGADEQYF.

The chain links TRBV4-1 to TRBJ2-1; 12 bases match TRBD2. Germline-derived CDR1 and CDR2 are MGHRA and YSYEKL. After removal of 1 base from V and 9 bases from J, the junction contained 4 bases not matched to a gene. The CDR3 covers 15 residues. CDR3 nucleotides: TGCGCCAGCAGCCAAGGACTAGCGGGAGTGGTTGAGCAGTTCTTC. Amino acids: CASSQGLAGVVEQFF.

The chain employs TRBV6-5 and TRBJ1-5; a weak D match, TRBD1 (5 bases). Germline CDR1 MNHEY, CDR2 SVGAGI. V lost 7 bases and J lost 8, with 21 bases in between. This CDR3 has 15 residues. The CDR3: CASNNPSQGWEPQHF. DNA of the CDR3: TGTGCCAGCAATAACCCCAGCCAGGGTTGGGAGCCCCAGCATTTT.

V is TRBV14 and J is TRBJ2-1; D ambiguous. This CDR3 is 16 amino acids long. Trimming took 4 bases from V and 0 from J, leaving 13 bases between them. The germline CDR1 and CDR2 sequences are SGHDN and FVKESK. CDR3 sequence (DNA): TGTGCCAGCAGCCCCTACTGGGCCGGCTCCTACAATGAGCAGTTCTTC. Its protein is CASSPYWAGSYNEQFF.

The gene calls are TRBV5-6 and TRBJ1-2, with 8 bases matching TRBD1. This CDR3 is 14 amino acids long. Germline V CDR1 and CDR2: SGHDT, YYEEEE. V was pared by 4 bases and J by 7 bases, with 9 bases of the junction left unmatched. CDR3 coding DNA: TGTGCCAGCAGCACTGGACAGGGACTAACTGGCTACACCTTC. Amino acid sequence: CASSTGQGLTGYTF.

The V gene is TRBV30, the J gene TRBJ2-5; perhaps TRBD1 as D (5 bases). The CDR3 is made up of 13 amino acids. V was cut by 0 bases and J by 5 bases, with 10 bases left in between. Looked up from germline, CDR1 is GTSNPN and CDR2 is SVGIG (reference sequence). The CDR3 nucleotides are TGTGCCTGGAGTGTATCCAGGGTTGAGACCCAGTACTTC. This codes for CAWSVSRVETQYF.

The chain uses TRBV5-6 and TRBJ1-5; D unclear. The germline gives CDR1 SGHDT, CDR2 YYEEEE. V dropped 4 bases and J dropped 7 bases, with 9 bases sitting between them. CDR3 size: 12 residues. The CDR3 loop is CASSPLGQPQHF. The DNA for the CDR3 is TGTGCCAGCAGCCCCCTAGGACAGCCCCAGCATTTT.

This chain links TRBV6-2 or TRBV6-3 with TRBJ2-7, with TRBD2 matching over 11 bases. V shed 5 bases and J 2 bases; nucleotides not matched to a gene: 5. The germline V gene has CDR1 MNHEY and CDR2 SVGEGT. There are 15 residues in the CDR3. This CDR3 reads CASSQYSGRAYEQYF. CDR3 coding DNA: TGTGCCAGCAGTCAATATAGCGGGAGGGCCTACGAGCAGTACTTC.